The present T cell receptor beta chain was sequenced within a study of T cell responses to AZD1222 COVID-19 vaccine. Findings and caveats of the study: Targets within unmutated variant regions were reportedly found for nearly half of spike-specific TCRs. Clonal diversity was possibly underestimated, and the donors were mostly white British, with more females. Spike-specific TCR breadth rose after two AZD1222 doses, and depth rose as well.

In the case of this clone: The antigen is unknown.

Germline values: CDR1 SGHTS, CDR2 YDEGEE. V was clipped by 0 bases and J by 8 bases, with 5 bases between them. This CDR3 comprises 12 residues. Assay: immunoSEQ multiplex PCR; the TCRdb copy retains only in-frame clones and omits some. The sample has under 95,000 clones, roughly 89% seen once. This sequence joins TRBV5-8 and TRBJ1-4, with unresolved D. This TCR derives from an adult in good health. The sample here was peripheral blood, taken on day 0 of AZD1222 vaccination. Here the CDR3 reads CASSLVSEKLFF. CDR3 bases: TGTGCCAGCAGCTTGGTATCCGAAAAACTGTTTTTT.